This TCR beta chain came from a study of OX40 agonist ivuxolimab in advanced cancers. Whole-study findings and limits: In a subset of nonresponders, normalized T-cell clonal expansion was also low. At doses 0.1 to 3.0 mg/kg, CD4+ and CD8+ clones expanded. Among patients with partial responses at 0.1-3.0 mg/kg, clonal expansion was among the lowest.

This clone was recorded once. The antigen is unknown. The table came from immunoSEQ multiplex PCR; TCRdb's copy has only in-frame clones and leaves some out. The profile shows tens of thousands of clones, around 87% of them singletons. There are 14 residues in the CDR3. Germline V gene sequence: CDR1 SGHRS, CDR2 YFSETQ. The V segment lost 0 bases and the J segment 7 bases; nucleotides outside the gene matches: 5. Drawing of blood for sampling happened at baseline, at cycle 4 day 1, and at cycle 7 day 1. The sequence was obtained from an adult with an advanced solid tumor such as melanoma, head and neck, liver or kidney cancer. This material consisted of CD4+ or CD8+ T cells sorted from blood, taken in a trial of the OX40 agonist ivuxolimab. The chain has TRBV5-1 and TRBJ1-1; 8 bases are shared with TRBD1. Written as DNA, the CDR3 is TGCGCCAGCAGCTTGGACGGGACAGGATTTGAAGCTTTCTTT. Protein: CASSLDGTGFEAFF.